Listed here are 32 T cell receptor beta chains from one sample, sequenced in a study of T cells after yellow fever vaccination. One entry per CDR3 protein, called by TCRdb with MiXCR from the 5' RACE reads. The sample holds some 560,000 distinct CDR3 sequences; roughly a fifth are singletons and the top ten take 14%. The starting material was PBMCs, obtained 15 days after the yellow fever booster vaccination. Receptor source: a man aged 30 to 45 who received the YFV17D yellow fever vaccine.

The chain recombines TRBV7-8 with TRBJ2-3; D is perhaps TRBD2 (6 bases). There are 15 residues in the CDR3. The V end lost 1 base, the J end lost 4 bases, and 12 bases lay between the germline ends. In germline, CDR1 is SGHVS, CDR2 FQNEAQ. CDR3 in DNA: TGTGCCAGCAGCTTAGGGGTGGGGGGTCCAGATACGCAGTATTTT. This translates into CASSLGVGGPDTQYF.

The rearrangement links TRBV12-3 or TRBV12-4 to TRBJ1-1, with D unclear. CDR3 length: 15 amino acids. Trimming shortened V by 3 bases and J by 2 bases, and 13 bases separated the two germline ends. The CDR3 here is CASSLASVLNTEAFF. CDR3 DNA sequence: TGTGCCAGCAGTTTGGCGAGTGTTTTAAACACTGAAGCTTTCTTT.

The chain carries TRBV4-3 and TRBJ2-3, with 7 nucleotides matching TRBD2. Unmatched junction bases numbered 9, after V lost 4 bases and J lost 5 bases. CDR1 LGHNA and CDR2 YSLEER come from the germline V gene. This CDR3 has 15 residues. CDR3 sequence (DNA): TGCGCCAGCAGCCGATACCGGGACTACGGAGATACGCAGTATTTT. It yields the protein CASSRYRDYGDTQYF.

The DNA of the CDR3 is TGCGCCAGCACCGGGGAACCCTCCTACGAGCAGTACTTC. Its translation: CASTGEPSYEQYF. The gene calls are TRBV10-2 and TRBJ2-7, with TRBD2 as a possible D gene (5 bases). The CDR3 loop spans 13 amino acids. V lost 7 bases to trimming and J lost 0 bases, with 10 bases between them. From germline, CDR1 is WSHSY and CDR2 SAAADI.

The V call is TRBV29-1, the J call TRBJ2-7; D is ambiguous. With 2 bases removed from V and 4 bases from J, the gap between germline ends came to 12 bases. The CDR3 covers 13 residues. From germline, CDR1 is SQVTM and CDR2 ANQGSEA. The CDR3 region is CSVEYTASYEQYF. The CDR3 region has the DNA TGCAGCGTTGAATATACAGCCTCATACGAGCAGTACTTC.

For the CDR3, the DNA is TGTGCCAGCTCACCTGGTCGTGGAGGGAGCGGAATCACAGATACGCAGTATTTT. The encoded protein is CASSPGRGGSGITDTQYF. The genes are TRBV18 and TRBJ2-3; D might be TRBD2 (6 bases). V was shortened by 3 bases and J by 2 bases, with 21 bases between the two germline ends. Germline CDR1 KGHSH, CDR2 LQKENI. This CDR3 is built from 18 residues.

This clonotype has only a few counts. The chain has TRBV7-9 and TRBJ2-3; D gene uncertain. With 1 base removed from V and 0 bases from J, the gap between germline ends came to 8 bases. Germline V CDR1 and CDR2: SEHNR, FQNEAQ (reference sequence). This CDR3 region has 15 residues. The CDR3 reads CASSLGVRSTDTQYF. As DNA, the CDR3 is TGTGCCAGCAGCTTAGGAGTCAGGAGCACAGATACGCAGTATTTT.

The rearrangement links TRBV7-3 to TRBJ2-1, with 10 bases that match TRBD2. J lost 7 bases, V lost 1 base, and 10 bases had no gene match. The length of the CDR3 is 17 residues. Germline V CDR1 and CDR2: SGHTA, FQGTGA. In DNA form, the CDR3 reads TGTGCCAGCAGCTTAATCCCCGTAGCGGGAGGAGGGAATGAGCAGTTCTTC. Protein: CASSLIPVAGGGNEQFF.

This clonotype came up a few times. The V gene is TRBV5-3, the J gene TRBJ2-2; TRBD1 matches 9 bases. TRBV5-3 is labeled an ORF, and its function is uncertain. V lost 9 bases to trimming and J lost 1 base; unmatched junction nucleotides: 10. This CDR3 has 16 amino acids. For the CDR3, the DNA is TGTGCCACCGCGCCCAGGACAGGGGAGAACACCGGGGAGCTGTTTTTT. This codes for CATAPRTGENTGELFF.

V is TRBV6-2 or TRBV6-3 and J is TRBJ2-1; D is unresolved. Deletions cut 6 bases from V and 0 bases from J, with 15 bases between. The CDR3 sequence is 16 residues long. Germline V gene data show CDR1 as MNHEY and CDR2 as SVGEGT. The CDR3 sequence is CASSHSGRTSYNEQFF. The CDR3 nucleotides are TGTGCCAGCAGCCACTCGGGTCGGACCTCCTACAATGAGCAGTTCTTC.

This chain joins TRBV27 and TRBJ2-7, with TRBD2 identical over 9 bases. Unmatched junction bases numbered 5, after V lost 11 bases and J lost 3 bases. Per the germline V gene, CDR1 is MNHEY and CDR2 is SMNVEV (reference sequence). The CDR3 contains 12 residues. The CDR3 nucleotides read TGTGCCGGGCGGGAGGGCGGCTACGAGCAGTACTTC. It yields the protein CAGREGGYEQYF.

This clonotype turned up a few times. The chain couples TRBV7-9 to TRBJ2-1; possible D gene TRBD2, 5 bases. The V and J ends lost 5 bases and 4 bases respectively, with 18 bases between them. The CDR3 covers 16 residues. CDR1 is SEHNR and CDR2 is FQNEAQ in the germline V gene (reference sequence). The CDR3 DNA is TGTGCCAGCAGCCCTCTTAGCGCTACGCGGTACAATGAGCAGTTCTTC. Its translation is CASSPLSATRYNEQFF.

This clonotype appeared a few times. The chain links TRBV7-2 to TRBJ2-5; D is ambiguous. Germline V gene data show CDR1 as SGHTA and CDR2 as FQGNSA. This CDR3 is built from 15 residues. With 0 bases removed from V and 5 bases from J, the gap between germline ends came to 13 bases. The chain's CDR3 is CASSLAVQPRETQYF. CDR3 coding DNA: TGTGCCAGCAGCTTAGCGGTTCAACCCCGTGAGACCCAGTACTTC.

For the CDR3, the DNA is TGTGCCATCAGTGAGTCGACTTGGGCAGGGGGCACCAATGAGCAGTTCTTC. This encodes CAISESTWAGGTNEQFF. This chain joins TRBV10-3 and TRBJ2-1; 8 bases align to TRBD1. V was pared by 0 bases and J by 6 bases, with 10 bases of the junction left unmatched. The CDR3 extends over 17 amino acids. Germline V gives CDR1 ENHRY, CDR2 SYGVKD.

The J gene is TRBJ2-7, the V gene TRBV6-2 or TRBV6-3; TRBD2 aligns across 10 bases. This CDR3 has 15 amino acids. Germline V gives CDR1 MNHEY, CDR2 SVGEGT. V lost 6 bases, J lost 3 bases, and 8 bases stayed unmatched. The CDR3 spells CASSSTSGTFYEQYF. The CDR3 DNA is TGTGCCAGCAGCAGTACTAGCGGGACCTTCTACGAGCAGTACTTC.

This clonotype was counted between two and nine times. The chain is built from TRBV5-1 and TRBJ2-5; D is ambiguous. From germline, CDR1 is SGHRS and CDR2 YFSETQ. Trimming shortened V by 3 bases and J by 9 bases, and 21 bases separated the two germline ends. This CDR3 is 15 amino acids long. The CDR3 loop reads CASSSASGLGRPQYF. CDR3 DNA: TGCGCCAGCAGCTCCGCCAGTGGCCTGGGAAGGCCCCAGTACTTC.

This clonotype has just a few counts. The chain uses TRBV27 and TRBJ1-6, with 7 positions matching TRBD1. Trimming at V came to 6 bases and at J to 5 bases, leaving 4 bases not matched to a gene. The CDR3 is 14 amino acids. Per germline, CDR1 MNHEY and CDR2 SMNVEV (reference sequence). The CDR3 coding sequence is TGTGCCAGCAGGACAGGGCTCAATAATTCACCCCTCCACTTT. It specifies CASRTGLNNSPLHF.

The chain joins TRBV7-2 to TRBJ2-7, with 7 positions matching TRBD2. Germline trimming cut 1 base from V and 3 bases from J; bases unmatched to any gene: 9. CDR1 and CDR2 (germline): SGHTA, FQGNSA. This CDR3 contains 16 residues. The CDR3 nucleotides are TGTGCCAGCAGCTTAGGGGGACTATCCCAGTTCTACGAGCAGTACTTC. It translates to CASSLGGLSQFYEQYF.

J is TRBJ2-5 and V is TRBV7-2, with 7 bases matching TRBD1. J gave up 2 bases and V 5 bases, and 5 bases lay outside the gene matches. The CDR3 covers 14 residues. CDR1 and CDR2 (germline): SGHTA, FQGNSA. Here the CDR3 DNA reads TGTGCCAGCAGCCGGGGACAGAATCAAGAGACCCAGTACTTC. Its protein product is CASSRGQNQETQYF.

This clonotype occurred many times. The chain has TRBV20-1 and TRBJ2-1, with D tentatively TRBD2 (5 bases). The ends were cut back, 3 bases at V and 4 bases at J, with 7 bases in the middle. CDR3 length: 12 amino acids. The germline V gene has CDR1 DFQATT and CDR2 SNEGSKA (reference sequence). The CDR3 region has the DNA TGCAGTGCTAGCGGGAAATACAATGAGCAGTTCTTC. Translation gives CSASGKYNEQFF.

To note about this clonotype: The junction departs from the called germline gene at one end, perhaps through a read error. The CDR3 sequence: CPTKGTGGQETQYF. The DNA of the CDR3 is TGTCCCACCAAAGGGACAGGGGGACAAGAGACCCAGTACTTC. The chain employs TRBV24-1 and TRBJ2-5, with 11 bases identical to TRBD1. CDR1 and CDR2 (germline): KGHDR, SFDVKD. This CDR3 has 14 residues.

The sample holds a few counts of this clonotype. The V and J genes are TRBV6-2 or TRBV6-3 and TRBJ1-1; 7 bases fit TRBD1. The CDR3 covers 14 residues. J lost 3 bases, V lost 2 bases, and 3 bases had no gene match. The germline V gene encodes CDR1 MNHEY and CDR2 SVGEGT. This CDR3 is CASSYGTDHTEAFF. The CDR3 DNA follows: TGTGCCAGCAGTTACGGGACAGACCACACTGAAGCTTTCTTT.

This chain connects TRBV9 to TRBJ2-2; 7 positions match TRBD1. Trimming cost V 4 bases and J 6 bases; bases outside gene matches: 6. This CDR3 region has 14 residues. CDR1 SGDLS and CDR2 YYNGEE come from the germline V gene. The CDR3 spells CASSQVQGAGELFF. The CDR3 region has the DNA TGTGCCAGCAGCCAAGTGCAGGGGGCCGGGGAGCTGTTTTTT.

CDR3 nucleotides: TGCAGTGCTAGAAACGGACTAGCGACCGAGCAGTACTTC. This sequence encodes CSARNGLATEQYF. This chain connects TRBV20-1 to TRBJ2-7, with 9 bases identical to TRBD2. The CDR3 is made up of 13 amino acids. From germline, CDR1 is DFQATT and CDR2 SNEGSKA (reference sequence). After removal of 2 bases from V and 6 bases from J, the junction contained 5 bases not matched to a gene.

V usage is TRBV3-1 and J usage is TRBJ2-7, with D perhaps TRBD2 (5 bases). The germline CDR1 and CDR2 sequences are LGHDT and YNNKEL (reference sequence). The CDR3 loop spans 14 amino acids. Trimming shortened V by 5 bases and J by 3 bases, and 14 bases separated the two germline ends. CDR3 protein: CASSGGHRGYEQYF. The CDR3, as DNA: TGTGCCAGCAGCGGCGGGCACCGGGGCTACGAGCAGTACTTC.

This clonotype occurred a few times. CDR3 sequence (DNA): TGTGCCAGCACCCCGACAGACCAAGAGACCCAGTACTTC. Translating it yields CASTPTDQETQYF. This rearrangement joins TRBV27 to TRBJ2-5; a possible D gene is TRBD1 (5 bases). Germline V lookup: CDR1 MNHEY, CDR2 SMNVEV (reference sequence). This CDR3 comprises 13 residues. V lost 7 bases and J lost 0, with 9 bases in between.

This clonotype appeared a few times. This chain connects TRBV18 to TRBJ2-7, with a tentative D call TRBD1 (5 bases). This CDR3 comprises 15 residues. V dropped 0 bases and J dropped 2 bases, with 11 bases sitting between them. Germline CDR1 is KGHSH and CDR2 is LQKENI. In nucleotides, the CDR3 is TGTGCCAGCTCACCACCTGACAGTGGAGCCTACGAGCAGTACTTC. This codes for CASSPPDSGAYEQYF.

The V and J genes are TRBV27 and TRBJ2-3; D gene ambiguous. This CDR3 comprises 15 residues. Germline V gene lookup returns CDR1 MNHEY and CDR2 SMNVEV (reference sequence). V lost 3 bases to trimming and J lost 0 bases, with 10 bases between them. In nucleotides, the CDR3 is TGTGCCAGCAGTTTTAAGTTGTTTAGCACAGATACGCAGTATTTT. It codes for CASSFKLFSTDTQYF.

The chain is built from TRBV10-3 and TRBJ2-7; no definite D call. This CDR3 region has 13 residues. Germline-derived CDR1 and CDR2 are ENHRY and SYGVKD. V was shortened by 11 bases and J by 1 base, with 15 bases between the two germline ends. The CDR3 DNA is TGTGCCCCCCCGATCGGCGGATCCTACGAGCAGTACTTC. Its protein is CAPPIGGSYEQYF.

The chain employs TRBV4-1 and TRBJ2-3, with TRBD2 as a possible D gene (5 bases). Trimming removed 3 bases from V and 2 bases from J, with 9 bases in between. The length of the CDR3 is 14 residues. Germline loops: CDR1 MGHRA, CDR2 YSYEKL. CDR3 loop: CASSHMGVTDTQYF. In DNA form, the CDR3 reads TGCGCCAGCAGCCATATGGGAGTCACAGATACGCAGTATTTT.

This clonotype was observed a handful of times. This rearrangement joins TRBV18 to TRBJ2-3; the D is unclear. The CDR3 is 16 residues long. The V end was cut by 2 bases, the J end by 4 bases, with 16 bases between. CDR1 is KGHSH, CDR2 LQKENI, per germline. The chain's CDR3 is CASSPNRLQGSDTQYF. In DNA form, the CDR3 reads TGTGCCAGCTCACCAAATCGCCTTCAAGGATCAGATACGCAGTATTTT.

The chain recombines TRBV15 with TRBJ2-2; tentatively, D is TRBD2 (6 bases). Germline V gene data show CDR1 as LNHNV and CDR2 as YYDKDF (reference sequence). The ends were cut back, 3 bases at V and 2 bases at J, with 13 bases in the middle. The CDR3 length is 16 residues. CDR3 region: CATSRGGTDNTGELFF. The CDR3 DNA reads as TGTGCCACCAGCAGGGGCGGGACTGATAACACCGGGGAGCTGTTTTTT.